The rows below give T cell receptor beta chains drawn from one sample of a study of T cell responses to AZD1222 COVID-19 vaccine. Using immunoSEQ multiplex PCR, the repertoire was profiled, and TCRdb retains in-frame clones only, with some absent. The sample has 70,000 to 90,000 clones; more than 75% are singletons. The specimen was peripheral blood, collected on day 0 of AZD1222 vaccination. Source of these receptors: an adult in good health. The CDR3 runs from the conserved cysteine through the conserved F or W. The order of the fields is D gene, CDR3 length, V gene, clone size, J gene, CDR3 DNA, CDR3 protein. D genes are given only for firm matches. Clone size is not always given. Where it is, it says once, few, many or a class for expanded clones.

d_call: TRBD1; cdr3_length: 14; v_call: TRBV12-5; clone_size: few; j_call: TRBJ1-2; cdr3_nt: TGTGCTAGTGGCAAAGAGGGGGCAGCTTATGGCTACACCTTC; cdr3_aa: CASGKEGAAYGYTF
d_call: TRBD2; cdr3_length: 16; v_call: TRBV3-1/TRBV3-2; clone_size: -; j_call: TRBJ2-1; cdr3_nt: TGTGCCAGCAGCCAAGATCGAGGACTAGCGGGAGTAGAGCAGTTCTTC; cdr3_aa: CASSQDRGLAGVEQFF
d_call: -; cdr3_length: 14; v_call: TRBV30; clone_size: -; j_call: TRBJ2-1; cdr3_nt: TGTGCCTGGAGGGTACAGGGACTATACAATGAGCAGTTCTTC; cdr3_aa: CAWRVQGLYNEQFF
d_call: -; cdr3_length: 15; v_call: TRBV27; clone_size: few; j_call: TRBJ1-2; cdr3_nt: TGTGCCACCAGCCACGAGGGGACGGTTAACTATGGCTACACCTTC; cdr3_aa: CATSHEGTVNYGYTF
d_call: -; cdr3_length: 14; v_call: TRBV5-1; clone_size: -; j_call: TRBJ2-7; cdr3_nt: TGCGCCAGCAGCTTGGGCGGGATGGACTACGAGCAGTACTTC; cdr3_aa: CASSLGGMDYEQYF
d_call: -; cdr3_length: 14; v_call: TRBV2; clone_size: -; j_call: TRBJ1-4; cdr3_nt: TGTGCCAGCAGCCCAGGGAGGGCTAATGAAAAACTGTTTTTT; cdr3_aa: CASSPGRANEKLFF
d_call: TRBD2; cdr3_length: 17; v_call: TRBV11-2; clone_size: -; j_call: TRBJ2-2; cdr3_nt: TGTGCCAGCAGCTTTGCTAGCGGAGATCCGGAGACCGGGGAGCTGTTTTTT; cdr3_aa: CASSFASGDPETGELFF
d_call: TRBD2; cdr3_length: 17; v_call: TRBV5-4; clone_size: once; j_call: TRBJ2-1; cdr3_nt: TGTGCCAGCAGCTTCGGACTAGCGGGAGTCTCCTACAATGAGCAGTTCTTC; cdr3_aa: CASSFGLAGVSYNEQFF
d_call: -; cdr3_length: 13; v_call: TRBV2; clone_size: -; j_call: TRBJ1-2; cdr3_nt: TGTGCCAGCAGTGAAGAAGCCAACTATGGCTACACCTTC; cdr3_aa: CASSEEANYGYTF
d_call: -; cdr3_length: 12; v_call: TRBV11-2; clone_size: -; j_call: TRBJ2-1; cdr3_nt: TGTGCCAGCAGCCCCCAGGGCAATGAGCAGTTCTTC; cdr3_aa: CASSPQGNEQFF
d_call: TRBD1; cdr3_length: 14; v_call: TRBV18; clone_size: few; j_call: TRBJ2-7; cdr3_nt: TGTGCCAGCTCACCGGACAGGGCAAACTACGAGCAGTACTTC; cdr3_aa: CASSPDRANYEQYF
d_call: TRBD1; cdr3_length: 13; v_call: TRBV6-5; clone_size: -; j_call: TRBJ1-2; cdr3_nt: TGTGCCAGCAGCCCGGACAGGAACTATGGCTACACCTTC; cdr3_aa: CASSPDRNYGYTF
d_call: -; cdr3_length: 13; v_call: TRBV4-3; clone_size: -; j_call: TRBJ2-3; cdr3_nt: TGCGCCAGCAGCCAAGGCAGCACAGATACGCAGTATTTT; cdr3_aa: CASSQGSTDTQYF
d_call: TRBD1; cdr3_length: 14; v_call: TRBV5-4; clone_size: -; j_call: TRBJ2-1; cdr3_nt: TGTGCCAGCACCACGACAGGGGGGTACAATGAGCAGTTCTTC; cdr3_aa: CASTTTGGYNEQFF
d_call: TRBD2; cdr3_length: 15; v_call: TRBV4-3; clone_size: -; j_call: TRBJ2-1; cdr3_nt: TGCGCCAGCAGCCAAAGCGGGAGCTCCTACAATGAGCAGTTCTTC; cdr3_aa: CASSQSGSSYNEQFF
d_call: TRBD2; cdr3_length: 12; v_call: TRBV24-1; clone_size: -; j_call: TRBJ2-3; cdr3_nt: TGTGCCACCAAAGCGGGATTGGATACGCAGTATTTT; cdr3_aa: CATKAGLDTQYF
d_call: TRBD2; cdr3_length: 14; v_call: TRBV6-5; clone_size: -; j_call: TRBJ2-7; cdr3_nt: TGTGCCAGTGCCCTAAGCGGGACCACCTACGAGCAGTACTTC; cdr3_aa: CASALSGTTYEQYF
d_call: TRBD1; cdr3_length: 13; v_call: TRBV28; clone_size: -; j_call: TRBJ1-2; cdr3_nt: TGTGCCAGCAGTTTAGACAGGGATGGAGGCTACACCTTC; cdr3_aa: CASSLDRDGGYTF
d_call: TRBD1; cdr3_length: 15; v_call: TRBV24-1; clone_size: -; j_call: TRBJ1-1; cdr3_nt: TGTGCCACCAGTGCTGGGGACAGGGCGTTGACTGAAGCTTTCTTT; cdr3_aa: CATSAGDRALTEAFF
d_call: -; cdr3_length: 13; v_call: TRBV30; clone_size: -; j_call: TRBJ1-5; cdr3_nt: TGTGCCTGGAGTAAGGGTGGCTACCAGCCCCAGCATTTT; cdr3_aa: CAWSKGGYQPQHF
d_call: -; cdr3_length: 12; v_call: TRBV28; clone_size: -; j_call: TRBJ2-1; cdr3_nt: TGTGCCAGCAGGACCCACAATAATGAGCAGTTCTTC; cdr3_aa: CASRTHNNEQFF
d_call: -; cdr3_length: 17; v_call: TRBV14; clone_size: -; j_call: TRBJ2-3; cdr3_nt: TGTGCCAGCAGCCAAGAAGAGCCTCGTACACAGAGGGATACGCAGTATTTT; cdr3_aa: CASSQEEPRTQRDTQYF
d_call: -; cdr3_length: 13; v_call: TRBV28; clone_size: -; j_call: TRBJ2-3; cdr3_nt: TGTGCCAGCAGTTCCCCGAACACAGATACGCAGTATTTT; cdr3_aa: CASSSPNTDTQYF
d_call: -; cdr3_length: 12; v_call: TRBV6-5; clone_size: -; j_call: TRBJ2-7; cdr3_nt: TGTGCCAGCGGGCAGGGAGAGGACGAGCAGTACTTC; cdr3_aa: CASGQGEDEQYF
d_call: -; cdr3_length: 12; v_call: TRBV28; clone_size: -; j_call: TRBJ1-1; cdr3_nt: TGTGCCAGCAGTTTACGGAACACTGAAGCTTTCTTT; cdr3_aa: CASSLRNTEAFF
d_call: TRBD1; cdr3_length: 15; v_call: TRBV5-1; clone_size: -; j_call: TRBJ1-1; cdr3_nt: TGCGCCAGCAGCGGGGGACAGGGGGAGCTCACTGAAGCTTTCTTT; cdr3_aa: CASSGGQGELTEAFF
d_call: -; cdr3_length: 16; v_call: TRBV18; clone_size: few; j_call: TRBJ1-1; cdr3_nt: TGTGCCAGCTCACCACTTGGGAGGAGGCAAAACACTGAAGCTTTCTTT; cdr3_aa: CASSPLGRRQNTEAFF
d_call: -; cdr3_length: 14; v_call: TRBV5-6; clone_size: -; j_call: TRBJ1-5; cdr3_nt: TGTGCCAGCAGCTTGTCGTCGATAAATCAGCCCCAGCATTTT; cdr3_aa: CASSLSSINQPQHF
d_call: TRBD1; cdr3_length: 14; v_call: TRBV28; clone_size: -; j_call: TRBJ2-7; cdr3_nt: TGTGCCAGCAGTTTAGGGCAGGGGGCCTACGAGCAGTACTTC; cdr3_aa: CASSLGQGAYEQYF
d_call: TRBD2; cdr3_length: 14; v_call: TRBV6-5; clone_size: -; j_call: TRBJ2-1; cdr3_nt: TGTGCCAGCAGAGACGCAAGCGGGAGCAATGAGCAGTTCTTC; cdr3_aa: CASRDASGSNEQFF
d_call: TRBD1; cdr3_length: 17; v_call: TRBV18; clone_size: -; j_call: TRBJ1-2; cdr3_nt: TGTGCCAGCTCACCGCCCGGGACAGGGGGCACGTTCCTTGGCTACACCTTC; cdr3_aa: CASSPPGTGGTFLGYTF
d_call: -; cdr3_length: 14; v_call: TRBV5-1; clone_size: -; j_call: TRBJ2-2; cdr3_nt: TGCGCCAGCAGCTTGGCAGCGAACACCGGGGAGCTGTTTTTT; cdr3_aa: CASSLAANTGELFF
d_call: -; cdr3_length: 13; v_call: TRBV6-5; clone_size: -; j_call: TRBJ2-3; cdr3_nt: TGTGCCAGCAAACGTGGGACCAAAGATACGCAGTATTTT; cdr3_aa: CASKRGTKDTQYF
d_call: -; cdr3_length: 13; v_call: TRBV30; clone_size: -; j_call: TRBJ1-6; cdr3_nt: TGTGCCTGGAGTGCAAGCTTTAATTCACCCCTCCACTTT; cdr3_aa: CAWSASFNSPLHF
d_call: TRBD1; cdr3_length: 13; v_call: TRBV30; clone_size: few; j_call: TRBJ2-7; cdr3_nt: TGTGCCTGGAGGGGGGACAGGGAATCCGAGCAGTACTTC; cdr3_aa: CAWRGDRESEQYF
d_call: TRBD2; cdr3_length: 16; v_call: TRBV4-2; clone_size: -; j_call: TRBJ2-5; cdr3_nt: TGTGCCAGCAGCCAAGCGGCGGGAGGGCCGGGAGAGACCCAGTACTTC; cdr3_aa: CASSQAAGGPGETQYF
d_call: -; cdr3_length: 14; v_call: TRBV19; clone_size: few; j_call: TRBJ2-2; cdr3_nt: TGTGCCAGTAGGCGGACTATCCCCACCGGGGAGCTGTTTTTT; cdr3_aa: CASRRTIPTGELFF
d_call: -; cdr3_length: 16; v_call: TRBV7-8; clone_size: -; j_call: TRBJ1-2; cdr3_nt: TGTGCCAGCAGCCGAGGGGGGGGGTCCCGCGGCTATGGCTACACCTTC; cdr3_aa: CASSRGGGSRGYGYTF
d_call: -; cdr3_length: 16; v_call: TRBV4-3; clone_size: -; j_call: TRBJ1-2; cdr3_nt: TGCGCCAGCAGCCAAGATTATAGCGTGCAGGGGCATGGCTACACCTTC; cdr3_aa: CASSQDYSVQGHGYTF
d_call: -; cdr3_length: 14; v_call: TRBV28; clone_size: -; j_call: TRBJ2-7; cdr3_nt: TGTGCCAGCAGCCGTCCGGGGGCCGCCTACGAGCAGTACTTC; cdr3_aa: CASSRPGAAYEQYF
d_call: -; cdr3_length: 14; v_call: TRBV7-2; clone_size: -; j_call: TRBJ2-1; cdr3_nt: TGTGCCAGCAGCCGGACTATCTCCTACAATGAGCAGTTCTTC; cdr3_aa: CASSRTISYNEQFF
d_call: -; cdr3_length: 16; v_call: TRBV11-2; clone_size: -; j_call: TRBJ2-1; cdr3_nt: TGTGCCAGCAGCACCCCGGGACGGAGTTTTGGGAATGAGCAGTTCTTC; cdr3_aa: CASSTPGRSFGNEQFF
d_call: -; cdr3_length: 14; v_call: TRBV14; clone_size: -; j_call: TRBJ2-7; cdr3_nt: TGTGCCAGCGACCAGGGGTGGCCGCGGGACGAGCAGTACTTC; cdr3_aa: CASDQGWPRDEQYF